This T cell receptor beta chain was identified during a study of blood T cell repertoires in COVID-19. About the study: COVID-19 samples, acute and convalescent, were from the United States, Italy and Spain.

As handled by the study authors: Amplifying reference gene primers gave estimates of nucleated cell counts. Assay: immunoSEQ multiplex PCR; the TCRdb copy retains only in-frame clones and omits some. The V and J calls and clone size come from that table; D and trimming were worked out from the DNA. This table holds roughly 250,000 clones, roughly 79% found once. This clone was recorded once. The germline V gene has CDR1 KGHSH and CDR2 LQKENI. Trimming took off 3 bases at V and 5 bases at J, with 13 bases between the two ends. This CDR3 spans 14 amino acids. The specimen was peripheral blood. The V and J genes are TRBV18 and TRBJ2-5; possibly TRBD2 for D (5 bases). This sequence originates from an elderly woman with acute or convalescent COVID-19. The CDR3 loop reads CASSPAITRETQYF. The CDR3 DNA is TGTGCCAGCTCACCGGCTATAACTAGGGAGACCCAGTACTTC.